This T cell receptor (beta chain) was captured by sequencing in a study of OX40 agonist ivuxolimab in advanced cancers. Trimming pared 3 bases from V and 6 bases from J, leaving 30 bases between. The CDR3 loop spans 20 amino acids. CDR1 and CDR2 (germline): LNHDA, SQIVND (reference sequence). Sequencing used immunoSEQ multiplex PCR; TCRdb keeps in-frame clones, though not all of them. This sample yields 130,000 or so clones, of which 75% to 95% are seen a single time; 1.1% belongs to the top ten. This receptor was identified in an adult with an advanced solid tumor such as melanoma, head and neck, liver or kidney cancer. The specimen was CD4+ or CD8+ T cells sorted from blood, collected in a trial of the OX40 agonist ivuxolimab. The chain is built from TRBV19 and TRBJ2-1; D is unresolved. This chain's CDR3 is CASSIRSWDDVGTPRNEQFF. The CDR3 nucleotides are TGTGCCAGTAGTATTCGTAGCTGGGATGACGTGGGTACTCCACGCAATGAGCAGTTCTTC.